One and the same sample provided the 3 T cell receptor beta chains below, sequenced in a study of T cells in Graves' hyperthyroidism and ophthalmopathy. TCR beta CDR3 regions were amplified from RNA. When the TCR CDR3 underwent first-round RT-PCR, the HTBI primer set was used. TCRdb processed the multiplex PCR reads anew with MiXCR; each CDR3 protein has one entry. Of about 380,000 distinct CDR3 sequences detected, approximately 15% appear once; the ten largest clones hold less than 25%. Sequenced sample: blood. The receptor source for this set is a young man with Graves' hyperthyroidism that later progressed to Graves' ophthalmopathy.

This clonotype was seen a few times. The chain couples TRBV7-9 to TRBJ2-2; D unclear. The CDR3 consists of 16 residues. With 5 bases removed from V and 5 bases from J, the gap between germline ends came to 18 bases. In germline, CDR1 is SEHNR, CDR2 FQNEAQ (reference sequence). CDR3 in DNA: TGTGCCAGCAGCCCCCGTGAGGCCCAGTGGACCGGGGAGCTGTTTTTT. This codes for CASSPREAQWTGELFF.

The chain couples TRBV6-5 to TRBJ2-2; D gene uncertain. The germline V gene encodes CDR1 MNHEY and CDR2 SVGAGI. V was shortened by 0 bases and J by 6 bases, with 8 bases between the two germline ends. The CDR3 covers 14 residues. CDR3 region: CASSYSIGSGELFF. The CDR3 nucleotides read TGTGCCAGCAGTTACTCGATAGGATCCGGGGAGCTGTTTTTT.

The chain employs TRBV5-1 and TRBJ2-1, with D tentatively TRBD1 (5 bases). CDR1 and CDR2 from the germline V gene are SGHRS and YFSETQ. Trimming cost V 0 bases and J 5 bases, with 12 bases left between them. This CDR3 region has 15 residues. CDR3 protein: CASSLVQGGNNEQFF. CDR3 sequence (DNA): TGCGCCAGCAGCTTGGTTCAGGGTGGAAACAATGAGCAGTTCTTC.